These T cell receptor beta chains were read from a single sample in a study of blood T cell repertoires in COVID-19. Profiling relied on immunoSEQ multiplex PCR, and the TCRdb table lists in-frame clones only, not all of them. This table has some 87,000 clones, approximately 84% appearing once. Sequenced: peripheral blood. Receptor source: a man aged 80 or over with active or convalescent COVID-19. CDR3s include the opening cysteine and the closing phenylalanine or tryptophan. D genes are given only for firm matches. Some rows have no size entry. The others give once, few or many, or a class for an expanded clone.

TRBJ2-3,TRBD1,-,TRBV28,CASSGTGGVDTQYF,TGTGCCAGCAGCGGGACAGGGGGCGTAGATACGCAGTATTTT
TRBJ2-2,TRBD1,-,TRBV5-5,CASTLRQGAFYQTGELFF,TGTGCCAGCACCCTTCGACAGGGGGCCTTTTATCAGACCGGGGAGCTGTTTTTT
TRBJ1-1,TRBD1,-,TRBV11-3,CASSMQTGAYNTEAFF,TGTGCCAGCAGTATGCAGACAGGGGCCTACAACACTGAAGCTTTCTTT
TRBJ1-2,-,-,TRBV11-2,CASSSRAGQTYGYTF,TGTGCCAGCAGCTCCAGGGCCGGACAAACTTATGGCTACACCTTC
TRBJ2-1,TRBD2,-,TRBV2,CASGGLAGINEQFF,TGTGCCAGCGGGGGACTAGCGGGGATAAATGAGCAGTTCTTC
TRBJ1-5,-,-,TRBV19,CASSPLTGYNQPQHF,TGTGCCAGTAGTCCCCTGACAGGCTACAATCAGCCCCAGCATTTT
TRBJ2-1,-,-,TRBV27,CASGLASRNEQFF,TGTGCCAGCGGCTTGGCTAGCAGGAATGAGCAGTTCTTC
TRBJ2-7,-,-,TRBV5-4,CASSLAQGYEQYF,TGTGCCAGCAGCTTGGCACAGGGCTACGAGCAGTACTTC
TRBJ1-5,-,-,TRBV7-9,CASSLQGGQPQHF,TGTGCCAGCAGCCTACAGGGTGGACAGCCCCAGCATTTT
TRBJ1-1,-,few,TRBV27,CASSLQGTSRAFF,TGTGCCAGCAGTTTACAGGGGACCTCCCGAGCTTTCTTT
TRBJ2-5,TRBD1,-,TRBV5-4,CASSLVPGGAETQYF,TGTGCCAGCAGCTTGGTACCAGGGGGCGCGGAGACCCAGTACTTC
TRBJ1-1,TRBD1,-,TRBV7-2,CASNFAGGANTEAFF,TGTGCCAGCAACTTCGCAGGGGGTGCGAACACTGAAGCTTTCTTT
TRBJ2-5,-,-,TRBV28,CASSLRGEPVETQYF,TGTGCCAGCAGTTTACGTGGGGAGCCTGTGGAGACCCAGTACTTC
TRBJ1-1,TRBD1,-,TRBV18,CASSDRENTEAFF,TGTGCCAGCTCGGACAGGGAGAACACTGAAGCTTTCTTT
TRBJ2-7,TRBD2,once,TRBV3-1/TRBV3-2,CASAGGREQYF,TGTGCCAGCGCGGGGGGACGCGAGCAGTACTTC
TRBJ2-7,-,-,TRBV6-5,CASSSFLGPYEQYF,TGTGCCAGCAGCTCCTTTTTGGGCCCCTACGAGCAGTACTTC
TRBJ2-1,TRBD2,-,TRBV18,CASSPPSGGANEQFF,TGTGCCAGCTCACCACCTAGCGGGGGGGCTAATGAGCAGTTCTTC
TRBJ2-1,TRBD2,-,TRBV20-1,CSASAGGGVYNEQFF,TGCAGTGCTAGTGCAGGCGGGGGGGTGTACAATGAGCAGTTCTTC
TRBJ2-7,TRBD1,-,TRBV7-8,CASLEGTASYEQYF,TGTGCCAGCCTTGAAGGGACAGCCTCCTACGAGCAGTACTTC
TRBJ2-1,TRBD2,-,TRBV4-1,CASSQGSAGGLNEQFF,TGCGCCAGCAGCCAAGGTTCAGCGGGGGGACTCAATGAGCAGTTCTTC
TRBJ1-2,TRBD1,-,TRBV6-5,CASSPDLGTAYGYTF,TGTGCCAGCAGTCCGGACCTGGGGACAGCCTATGGCTACACCTTC
TRBJ2-1,-,once,TRBV9,CASSFDREVRNEQFF,TGTGCCAGCAGCTTCGACAGGGAGGTTCGCAATGAGCAGTTCTTC
TRBJ1-6,TRBD1,-,TRBV3-1/TRBV3-2,CASSRQGKGSSYNSPLHF,TGTGCCAGCAGCCGACAGGGGAAGGGGAGCTCCTATAATTCACCCCTCCACTTT
TRBJ1-5,-,-,TRBV6-5,CASSYSKGGNQPQHF,TGTGCCAGCAGTTACTCGAAAGGGGGCAATCAGCCCCAGCATTTT
TRBJ1-2,TRBD1,-,TRBV4-3,CASSNRDRGGYTF,TGCGCCAGCAGCAACCGGGACAGGGGTGGCTACACCTTC
TRBJ2-3,TRBD2,-,TRBV5-1,CASRRGIDSGGQRISTDTQYF,TGCGCCAGCAGACGGGGGATAGATAGCGGGGGCCAAAGGATCAGCACAGATACGCAGTATTTT
TRBJ1-1,TRBD1,-,TRBV11-2,CASSPDRDTEAFF,TGTGCCAGCAGCCCCGACAGGGACACTGAAGCTTTCTTT
TRBJ1-1,TRBD1,-,TRBV7-8,CASSFRTGRATEAFF,TGTGCCAGCAGTTTTAGGACAGGGAGGGCCACTGAAGCTTTCTTT
TRBJ2-5,-,-,TRBV24-1,CATSERAGSGTQYF,TGTGCCACCAGTGAAAGGGCAGGGTCGGGGACCCAGTACTTC
TRBJ1-4,-,-,TRBV6-4,CASSEDLGAANEKLFF,TGTGCCAGCAGTGAAGATCTGGGGGCGGCTAATGAAAAACTGTTTTTT
TRBJ1-1,TRBD1,-,TRBV2,CASIRFGDRNTEAFF,TGTGCCAGTATCCGATTTGGGGACAGGAACACTGAAGCTTTCTTT
TRBJ2-2,-,-,TRBV4-1,CASSQRYPNTGELFF,TGCGCCAGCAGCCAGAGATACCCGAACACCGGGGAGCTGTTTTTT
TRBJ1-2,-,once,TRBV28,CASRRSRDTYGYTF,TGTGCCAGCAGAAGGTCCCGGGACACCTATGGCTACACCTTC
TRBJ2-1,TRBD1,-,TRBV6-1,CASSEAWTGGLGSYNEQFF,TGTGCCAGCAGTGAAGCCTGGACAGGGGGCCTCGGCTCCTACAATGAGCAGTTCTTC
TRBJ1-5,-,-,TRBV5-6,CASSYRRGGGNQPQHF,TGTGCCAGCAGCTATCGCAGGGGTGGTGGCAATCAGCCCCAGCATTTT
TRBJ2-7,TRBD1,-,TRBV4-2,CASSQTGQGNYEQYF,TGTGCCAGCAGCCAGACAGGACAGGGGAACTACGAGCAGTACTTC
TRBJ2-1,-,-,TRBV11-3,CASSGNRVGHEQFF,TGTGCCAGCAGCGGGAACAGGGTGGGCCATGAGCAGTTCTTC
TRBJ1-1,-,-,TRBV25-1,CASSDHSSGSRAFF,TGTGCCAGCAGTGACCACTCCAGTGGGTCTAGGGCTTTCTTT
TRBJ2-7,TRBD2,few,TRBV18,CASSPLPPSGGVYEQYF,TGTGCCAGCTCACCCCTTCCTCCGTCGGGGGGAGTCTACGAGCAGTACTTC
TRBJ2-2,-,-,TRBV6-2/TRBV6-3,CASSFDRYNTGELFF,TGTGCCAGCAGTTTCGACAGATATAACACCGGGGAGCTGTTTTTT
TRBJ2-5,TRBD2,few,TRBV5-1,CASSSGGRETQYF,TGCGCCAGCTCCTCGGGGGGGCGAGAGACCCAGTACTTC
TRBJ2-1,TRBD1,-,TRBV29-1,CSGDRVDEQFF,TGCAGCGGGGACAGGGTTGATGAGCAGTTCTTC